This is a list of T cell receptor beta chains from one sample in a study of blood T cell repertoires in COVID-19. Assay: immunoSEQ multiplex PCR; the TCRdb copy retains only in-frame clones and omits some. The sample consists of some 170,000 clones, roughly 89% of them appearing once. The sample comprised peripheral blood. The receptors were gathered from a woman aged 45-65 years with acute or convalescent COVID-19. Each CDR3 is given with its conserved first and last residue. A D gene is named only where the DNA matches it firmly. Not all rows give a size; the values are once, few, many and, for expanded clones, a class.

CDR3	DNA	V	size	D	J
CASSYRSSYEQYF	TGTGCCAGCAGTTATAGGAGCTCCTACGAGCAGTACTTC	TRBV12-3/TRBV12-4	-	-	TRBJ2-7
CASSYRTSGVQETQYF	TGTGCCAGCAGCTACCGGACTAGCGGGGTCCAAGAGACCCAGTACTTC	TRBV7-2	-	TRBD2	TRBJ2-5
CASTDYGLGEQFF	TGCGCCAGCACCGACTACGGCTTAGGTGAGCAGTTCTTC	TRBV5-1	-	-	TRBJ2-1
CASSTRDRRTNYGYTF	TGTGCCAGCTCTACTCGGGACAGGCGGACTAACTATGGCTACACCTTC	TRBV11-3	few	TRBD1	TRBJ1-2
CASSQDGTGYNSPLHF	TGCGCCAGCAGCCAAGATGGGACAGGATATAATTCACCCCTCCACTTT	TRBV4-1	-	TRBD1	TRBJ1-6
CASSYGRGTEAFF	TGTGCCAGCAGTTACGGGCGGGGAACTGAAGCTTTCTTT	TRBV6-2/TRBV6-3	-	-	TRBJ1-1
CATLGSRASTDTQYF	TGTGCCACCCTGGGGTCCAGGGCTAGCACAGATACGCAGTATTTT	TRBV10-3	-	-	TRBJ2-3
CAWSVPPQNGYTF	TGTGCCTGGAGTGTACCCCCGCAGAATGGCTACACCTTC	TRBV30	-	-	TRBJ1-2
CASSVGGPGNTGELFF	TGTGCCAGCAGCGTAGGGGGGCCAGGAAACACCGGGGAGCTGTTTTTT	TRBV9	-	-	TRBJ2-2
CASSLAGGVSDTQYF	TGTGCCAGCAGCTTAGCCGGGGGGGTCTCAGATACGCAGTATTTT	TRBV7-2	-	TRBD2	TRBJ2-3
CASSGSGGLETQYF	TGCGCCAGCAGCGGCTCGGGGGGGCTGGAGACCCAGTACTTC	TRBV4-1	-	TRBD2	TRBJ2-5
CASSVAREVCTF	TGTGCCAGCAGTGTGGCCAGGGAAGTTTGCACCTTC	TRBV2	-	-	TRBJ1-2
CAWSGGQGADTQYF	TGTGCCTGGAGTGGGGGACAGGGGGCTGATACGCAGTATTTT	TRBV30	-	TRBD1	TRBJ2-3
CASSSSPGGIWAETQYF	TGTGCCAGCAGCAGCTCACCCGGGGGGATATGGGCGGAGACCCAGTACTTC	TRBV5-4	-	TRBD2	TRBJ2-5
CASSLGATGELFF	TGTGCCAGCAGTTTAGGGGCCACCGGGGAGCTGTTTTTT	TRBV12-3/TRBV12-4	-	-	TRBJ2-2
CASSLLQGVVGNTIYF	TGCGCCAGCAGCTTACTACAGGGCGTCGTTGGAAACACCATATATTTT	TRBV5-1	-	-	TRBJ1-3
CASMTGTGGIGELFF	TGTGCCAGTATGACCGGGACAGGGGGCATCGGGGAGCTGTTTTTT	TRBV19	-	TRBD1	TRBJ2-2
CASGFSGGTGGVWLGNTIYF	TGTGCTAGTGGTTTCTCTGGAGGGACAGGGGGAGTGTGGTTGGGAAACACCATATATTTT	TRBV12-5	-	TRBD1	TRBJ1-3
CATENRGGDRGIGYTF	TGCGCCACCGAAAATAGGGGCGGCGACAGGGGGATTGGCTACACCTTC	TRBV10-2	-	TRBD1	TRBJ1-2
CATTQEGEQFF	TGTGCCACCACGCAGGAGGGTGAGCAGTTCTTC	TRBV24-1	-	-	TRBJ2-1
CSAREAREAFF	TGCAGTGCTAGAGAGGCTAGGGAAGCTTTCTTT	TRBV20-1	once	-	TRBJ1-1
CASSVAGAPGEQYF	TGTGCCAGCAGTGTAGCGGGGGCCCCTGGGGAGCAGTACTTC	TRBV2	-	TRBD2	TRBJ2-7
CASSVIWARGSYGYTF	TGTGCCAGCAGCGTAATCTGGGCGCGGGGTTCCTATGGCTACACCTTC	TRBV9	-	-	TRBJ1-2
CASSVGFGYTF	TGTGCCAGCAGTGTCGGGTTCGGCTACACCTTC	TRBV2	-	-	TRBJ1-2
CASSQDRGQEIDTGELFF	TGTGCCAGCAGCCAAGATCGAGGACAGGAAATCGACACCGGGGAGCTGTTTTTT	TRBV3-1/TRBV3-2	-	TRBD1	TRBJ2-2
CASSLERSLQYF	TGTGCCAGCAGCTTAGAAAGGAGTCTGCAGTACTTC	TRBV11-2	-	-	TRBJ2-7
CASSPGQGGNTIYF	TGCGCCAGCAGCCCGGGACAGGGAGGAAACACCATATATTTT	TRBV4-3	-	TRBD1	TRBJ1-3
CASRGGTDTQYF	TGTGCCAGCCGGGGGGGCACAGATACGCAGTATTTT	TRBV6-6	once	TRBD2	TRBJ2-3
CASAPSNRGSYEQYF	TGTGCTAGTGCCCCTTCGAACAGGGGCAGCTACGAGCAGTACTTC	TRBV12-5	-	TRBD1	TRBJ2-7
CASSLGGAGNQPQHF	TGCGCCAGCAGCTTAGGGGGCGCGGGCAATCAGCCCCAGCATTTT	TRBV5-1	-	TRBD1	TRBJ1-5
CASRTGDREQYF	TGTGCCAGCAGAACGGGGGATAGGGAGCAGTACTTC	TRBV6-5	-	-	TRBJ2-7
CASSFSGGYEQYF	TGTGCCAGCAGCTTTAGCGGGGGTTACGAGCAGTACTTC	TRBV7-2	-	TRBD2	TRBJ2-7
CASSFGLAGDSEQYF	TGTGCCAGCAGCTTCGGACTAGCGGGAGACTCCGAGCAGTACTTC	TRBV7-9	-	TRBD2	TRBJ2-7
CASSYWGTGNTEAFF	TGCGCCAGCAGCTATTGGGGGACAGGGAACACTGAAGCTTTCTTT	TRBV5-1	once	TRBD1	TRBJ1-1
CASSEPSGSYEQYF	TGTGCCAGCAGTGAACCTAGCGGATCCTACGAGCAGTACTTC	TRBV2	-	TRBD2	TRBJ2-7
CASRVSLSETQYF	TGTGCCAGCAGGGTTAGCTTGAGCGAGACCCAGTACTTC	TRBV2	-	-	TRBJ2-5
CASSSTGSSYEQYF	TGTGCCAGCAGTTCGACAGGGAGCTCCTACGAGCAGTACTTC	TRBV27	many	TRBD1	TRBJ2-7
CASSIGGTSAYEQYF	TGTGCCAGTAGTATAGGAGGGACTAGCGCATACGAGCAGTACTTC	TRBV19	-	TRBD2	TRBJ2-7
CASSPSGSGYTF	TGTGCCAGCAGCCCGTCCGGGAGTGGCTACACCTTC	TRBV7-9	-	-	TRBJ1-2
CASQGGQETQYF	TGTGCCAGCCAGGGAGGGCAAGAGACCCAGTACTTC	TRBV6-5	-	TRBD2	TRBJ2-5
CAISEPPTGVNTEAFF	TGTGCCATCAGTGAGCCGCCTACGGGAGTGAACACTGAAGCTTTCTTT	TRBV10-3	-	-	TRBJ1-1
CASSLGAQDTQYF	TGTGCCAGCAGCTTGGGGGCTCAAGATACGCAGTATTTT	TRBV5-4	-	-	TRBJ2-3
CATSRALPGQPRSEQYF	TGTGCCACCAGCAGAGCCTTGCCGGGACAACCAAGGAGCGAGCAGTACTTC	TRBV15	-	-	TRBJ2-7
CASSQGTGGETQYF	TGTGCCAGCAGCCAAGGGACCGGGGGGGAGACCCAGTACTTC	TRBV3-1/TRBV3-2	-	TRBD2	TRBJ2-5
CAISESTGVGLPQHF	TGTGCCATCAGTGAGTCAACAGGGGTTGGGTTGCCCCAGCATTTT	TRBV10-3	-	TRBD1	TRBJ1-5
CASSLGQGVLSNQPQHF	TGTGCCAGCTCACTGGGACAGGGAGTCCTTAGCAATCAGCCCCAGCATTTT	TRBV18	-	TRBD1	TRBJ1-5
CAWSSGTMNKLFF	TGTGCCTGGAGCTCCGGGACAATGAATAAACTGTTTTTT	TRBV30	-	-	TRBJ1-4
CASSPGTGVGYTF	TGCGCCAGCAGTCCCGGGACAGGGGTAGGCTACACCTTC	TRBV4-1	-	TRBD1	TRBJ1-2
CASSVDREITGNTIYF	TGCGCCAGCTCCGTGGACAGGGAAATTACTGGAAACACCATATATTTT	TRBV10-2	-	TRBD1	TRBJ1-3
CAWRTSGGRGNQPQHF	TGTGCCTGGAGAACCTCCGGGGGAAGAGGCAATCAGCCCCAGCATTTT	TRBV30	-	-	TRBJ1-5
CASSWSGTTNEKLFF	TGCGCCAGCAGCTGGTCGGGGACTACTAATGAAAAACTGTTTTTT	TRBV4-1	-	-	TRBJ1-4
CASSYSHGGEQYF	TGTGCCAGCAGTTATTCGCACGGCGGGGAGCAGTACTTC	TRBV6-5	-	-	TRBJ2-7
CSVADSSYEQYF	TGCAGCGTGGCGGACAGCTCCTACGAGCAGTACTTC	TRBV29-1	-	-	TRBJ2-7
CASSLEGQGTDTQYF	TGTGCCAGCAGCTTAGAAGGTCAGGGGACAGATACGCAGTATTTT	TRBV11-3	-	-	TRBJ2-3
CASSGTGGRETQYF	TGTGCCAGCAGCGGGACAGGGGGAAGGGAGACCCAGTACTTC	TRBV7-9	-	TRBD1	TRBJ2-5